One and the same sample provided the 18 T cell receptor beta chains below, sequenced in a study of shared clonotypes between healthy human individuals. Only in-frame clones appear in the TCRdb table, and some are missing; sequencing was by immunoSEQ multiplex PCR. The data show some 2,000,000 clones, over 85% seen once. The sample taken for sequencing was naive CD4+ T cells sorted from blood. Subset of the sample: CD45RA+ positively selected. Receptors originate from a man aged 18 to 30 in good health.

Here the CDR3 DNA reads TGTGCCAGCGACCGACAGAACCCCGGCACAGATACGCAGTATTTT. It encodes CASDRQNPGTDTQYF. The J gene is TRBJ2-3, the V gene TRBV7-2; D perhaps matches TRBD1 (5 bases). The germline V gene encodes CDR1 SGHTA and CDR2 FQGNSA. Trimming cost V 8 bases and J 1 base, with 16 bases left between them. The CDR3 contains 15 residues.

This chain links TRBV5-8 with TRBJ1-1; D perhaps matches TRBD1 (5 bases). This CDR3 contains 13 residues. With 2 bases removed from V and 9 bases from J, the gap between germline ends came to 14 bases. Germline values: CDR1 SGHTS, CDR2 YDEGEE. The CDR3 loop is CASSLVRDSQAFF. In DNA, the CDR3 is TGTGCCAGCAGCTTAGTTCGCGACAGCCAAGCTTTCTTT.

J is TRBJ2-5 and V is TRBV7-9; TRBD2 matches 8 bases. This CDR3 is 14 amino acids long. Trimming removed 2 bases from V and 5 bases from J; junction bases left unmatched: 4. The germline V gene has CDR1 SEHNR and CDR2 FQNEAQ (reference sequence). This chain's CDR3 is CASSLLAGSETQYF. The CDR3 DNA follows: TGTGCCAGCAGCTTACTAGCGGGTAGCGAGACCCAGTACTTC.

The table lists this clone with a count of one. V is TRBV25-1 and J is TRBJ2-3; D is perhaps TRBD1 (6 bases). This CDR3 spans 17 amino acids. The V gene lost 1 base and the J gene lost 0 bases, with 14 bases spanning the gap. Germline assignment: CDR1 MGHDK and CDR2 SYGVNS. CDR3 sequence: CASSEWVRGTSTDTQYF. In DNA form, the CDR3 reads TGTGCCAGCAGTGAATGGGTCAGGGGCACTAGCACAGATACGCAGTATTTT. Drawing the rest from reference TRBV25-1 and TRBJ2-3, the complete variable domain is EADIYQTPRYLVIGTGKKITLECSQTMGHDKMYWYQQDPGMELHLIHYSYGVNSTEKGDLSSESTVSRIRTEHFPLTLESARPSHTSQYLCASSEWVRGTSTDTQYFGPGTRLTVL.

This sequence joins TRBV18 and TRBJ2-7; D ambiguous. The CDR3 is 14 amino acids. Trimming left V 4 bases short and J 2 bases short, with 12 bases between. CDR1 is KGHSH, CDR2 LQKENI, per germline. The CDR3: CASSQVAEAYEQYF. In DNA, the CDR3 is TGTGCCAGCTCACAAGTAGCAGAAGCCTACGAGCAGTACTTC. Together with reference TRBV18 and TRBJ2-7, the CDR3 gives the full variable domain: NAGVMQNPRHLVRRRGQEARLRCSPMKGHSHVYWYRQLPEEGLKFMVYLQKENIIDESGMPKERFSAEFPKEGPSILRIQQVVRGDSAAYFCASSQVAEAYEQYFGPGTRLTVT.

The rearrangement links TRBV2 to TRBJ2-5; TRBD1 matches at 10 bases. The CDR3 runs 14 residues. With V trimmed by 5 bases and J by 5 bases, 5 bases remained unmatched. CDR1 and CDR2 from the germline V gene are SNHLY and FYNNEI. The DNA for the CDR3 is TGTGCCAGCAGTATGACAGGGGGCGGGGAGACCCAGTACTTC. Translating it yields CASSMTGGGETQYF.

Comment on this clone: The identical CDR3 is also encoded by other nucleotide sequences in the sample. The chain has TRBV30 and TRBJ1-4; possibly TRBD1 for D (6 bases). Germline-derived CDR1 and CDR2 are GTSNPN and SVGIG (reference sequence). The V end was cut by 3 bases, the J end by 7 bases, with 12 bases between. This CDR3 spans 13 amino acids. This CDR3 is CAWSGGPGEKLFF. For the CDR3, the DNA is TGTGCCTGGAGCGGGGGGCCAGGTGAAAAACTGTTTTTT.

The CDR3 here is CASKGGSYEQYF. The CDR3 DNA reads TGTGCCAGCAAAGGAGGGTCCTACGAGCAGTACTTC. The V and J genes are TRBV2 and TRBJ2-7, with a tentative D call TRBD2 (6 bases). The CDR3 runs to 12 residues. Germline values: CDR1 SNHLY, CDR2 FYNNEI. Deletions cut 7 bases from V and 1 base from J, with 8 bases between.

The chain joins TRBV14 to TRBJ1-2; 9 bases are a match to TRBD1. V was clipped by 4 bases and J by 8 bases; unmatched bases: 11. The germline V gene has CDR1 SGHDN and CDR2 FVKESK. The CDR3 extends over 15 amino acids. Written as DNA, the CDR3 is TGTGCCAGCAGCCCCGCCGGGACAGGGATTAAAGGCTACACCTTC. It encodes CASSPAGTGIKGYTF.

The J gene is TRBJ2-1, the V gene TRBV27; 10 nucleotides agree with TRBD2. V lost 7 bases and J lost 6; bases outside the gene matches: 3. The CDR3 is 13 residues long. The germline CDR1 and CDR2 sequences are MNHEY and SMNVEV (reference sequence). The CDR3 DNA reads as TGTGCCAGCACCACTAGCGGGACCAATGAGCAGTTCTTC. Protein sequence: CASTTSGTNEQFF.

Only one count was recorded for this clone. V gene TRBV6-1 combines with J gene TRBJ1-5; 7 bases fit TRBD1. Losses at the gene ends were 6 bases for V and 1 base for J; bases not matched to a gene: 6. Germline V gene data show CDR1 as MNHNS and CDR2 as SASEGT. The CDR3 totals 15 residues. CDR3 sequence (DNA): TGTGCCAGCAGATCGGACAGGTTGAGCAATCAGCCCCAGCATTTT. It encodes CASRSDRLSNQPQHF.

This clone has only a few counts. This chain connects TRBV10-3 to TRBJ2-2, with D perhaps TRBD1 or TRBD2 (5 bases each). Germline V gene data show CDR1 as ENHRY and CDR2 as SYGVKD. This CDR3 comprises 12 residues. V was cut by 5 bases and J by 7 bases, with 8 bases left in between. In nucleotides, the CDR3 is TGTGCCATCAGTTGGGACGGCGGGGAGCTGTTTTTT. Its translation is CAISWDGGELFF.

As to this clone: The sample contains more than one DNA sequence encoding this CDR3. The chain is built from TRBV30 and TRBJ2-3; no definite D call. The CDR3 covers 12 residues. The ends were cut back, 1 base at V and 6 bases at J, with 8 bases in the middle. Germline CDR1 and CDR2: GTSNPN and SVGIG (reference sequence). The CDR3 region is CAWSAPGDTQYF. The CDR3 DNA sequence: TGTGCCTGGAGTGCACCTGGGGATACGCAGTATTTT.

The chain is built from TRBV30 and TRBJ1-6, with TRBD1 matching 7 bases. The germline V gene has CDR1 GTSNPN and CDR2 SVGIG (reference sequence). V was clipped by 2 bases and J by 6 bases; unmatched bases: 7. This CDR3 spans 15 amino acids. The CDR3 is CAWSKGTGVNSPLHF. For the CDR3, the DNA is TGTGCCTGGAGTAAAGGAACAGGGGTTAATTCACCCCTCCACTTT.

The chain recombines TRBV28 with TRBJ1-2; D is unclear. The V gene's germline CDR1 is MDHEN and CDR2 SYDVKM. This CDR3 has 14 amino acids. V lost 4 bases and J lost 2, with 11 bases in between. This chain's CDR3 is CASSSSGSNYGYTF. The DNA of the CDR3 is TGTGCCAGCAGTTCCTCGGGGTCCAACTATGGCTACACCTTC.

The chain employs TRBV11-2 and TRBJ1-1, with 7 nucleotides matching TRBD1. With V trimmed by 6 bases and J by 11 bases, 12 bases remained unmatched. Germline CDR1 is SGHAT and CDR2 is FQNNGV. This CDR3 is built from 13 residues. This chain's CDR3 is CASRKLGQRVAFF. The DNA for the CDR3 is TGTGCCAGCAGGAAACTGGGACAGCGAGTGGCTTTCTTT.

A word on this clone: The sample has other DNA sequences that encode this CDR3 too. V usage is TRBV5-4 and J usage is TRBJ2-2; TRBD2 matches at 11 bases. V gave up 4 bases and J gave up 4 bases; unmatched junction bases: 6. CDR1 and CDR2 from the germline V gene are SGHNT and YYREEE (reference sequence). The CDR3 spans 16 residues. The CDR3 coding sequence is TGTGCCAGCAGCCCCGGGACTAGCGGCAGCACCGGGGAGCTGTTTTTT. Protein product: CASSPGTSGSTGELFF.

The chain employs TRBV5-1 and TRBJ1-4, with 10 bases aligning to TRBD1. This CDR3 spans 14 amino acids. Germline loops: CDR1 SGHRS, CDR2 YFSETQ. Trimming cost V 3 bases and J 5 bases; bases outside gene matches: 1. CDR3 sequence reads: CASSSDRGNEKLFF. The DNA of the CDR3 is TGCGCCAGCAGCTCGGACAGGGGGAATGAAAAACTGTTTTTT.